This TCR beta chain was sequenced for a study of identical twins. Unique molecular identifiers were in the cDNA, with template-switch universal primer binding. Each CDR3 protein is one row after TCRdb ran MiXCR on the 5' RACE reads. Of 1.5 million to 2 million distinct CDR3 sequences in the sample, about 31% were seen once. With respect to this clonotype: Its cognate antigen is unknown.

Findings and caveats of the study: Twins' excess sharing was less marked for out-of-frame beta sequences. Insertion counts were lower in abundant cord blood beta clonotypes, a trend that memory repertoires did not show.

The CDR3 has 14 residues. With 5 bases removed from V and 9 bases from J, the gap between germline ends came to 17 bases. Looked up from germline, CDR1 is LNHDA and CDR2 is SQIVND (reference sequence). V usage is TRBV19 and J usage is TRBJ2-1; possible D gene TRBD1, 6 bases. Sample: cord blood. This clonotype was obtained from a newborn girl in good health. Here the CDR3 DNA reads TGTGCCAGTAGTTGGGACAAGAGGGGGAGTGAGCAGTTCTTC. It encodes CASSWDKRGSEQFF.